This T cell receptor beta chain was sequenced for a study of T cell repertoires in cytomegalovirus infection (dated by TCRdb to about 2019). About the study as a whole: Peptide stimulations targeted recently identified HLA-C-restricted CMV epitopes, whose presentation resists viral immunomodulation, together with well-studied HLA-B-restricted epitopes. Donor HLA type was relevant to the analysis, because carriage of CMV infection together with the matching HLA type was indicated by public TCR beta signatures. Beyond this particular receptor, the publication reports: In both this cohort and an independent cohort of several hundred donors, the cumulative frequency of public TCR beta family members distinguished carriers of CMV infection plus the relevant HLA type. The ex vivo response was dominated by HLA-C-restricted CMV-specific TCR beta clonotypes, which also provided the single most frequent clonotype in two of eight donors.

This clonotype was picked up one time. Its antigen specificity is not known. Within one base of it there is no much larger clone, and no base qualities were kept. Evidence from one read is weak. Sequencer: Illumina HiSeq 1500. TCRdb's own reprocessing of the public reads used fastp at Q25 and MiXCR and kept productive beta chains. Merged by CDR3 protein, the rows form single entries marked with the most common genes and DNA. Counted in this sample were some 920,000 distinct CDR3 sequences; around 30% of them appeared once. The ten top clones hold about 14% of the sample. What this sample's treatment or condition label stands for: in vitro stimulation with specific CMV peptide epitopes to enrich CMV-specific T cells. The receptor was derived from a human donor in good health (CMV status not recorded). Some clones in this sample may be carry-over from other donors' samples. The sample here was cultured CD8+ T cells from PBMCs, taken from culture after CMV antigen stimulation.

Read as DNA, the sequence is TGTGCCAGCAGCCCCACGGACCGTACTGGGTACGAGCAGTACTTC. It translates as CASSPTDRTGYEQYF. Recombination joined TRBV5-5 with TRBJ2-7; the D gene is not confidently resolved. The trim is 4 bases for V and 4 bases for J, with a gap of 18 bases between the germline ends. According to the germline V gene (reference sequence), CDR1 reads SGHKS and CDR2 reads YYEKEE. Reading from cysteine to phenylalanine, the CDR3 counts 15 amino acids. The only DNA kept is the CDR3, 45 bases in frame from the first base.